Listed below are T cell receptor beta chains from one sample, sequenced in a study of spatial heterogeneity in lung cancer. TCRdb re-derived calls from the 5' RACE reads in MiXCR, one entry per CDR3 protein. The table shows 35,000 or so distinct CDR3 sequences, with 4% to 6% occurring only once. This material consisted of PBMCs, taken at surgery. The source is a female donor with early-stage non-small cell lung cancer. Each CDR3 is given with its conserved first and last residue. A D gene is named only where the DNA matches it firmly. Expanded clones get a size class; other rows say once, few or many, or leave the size out.

many	TRBV12-3/TRBV12-4	.	TRBJ2-7	CASSLDGATYEQYF	TGTGCCAGCAGTTTAGACGGAGCAACCTACGAGCAGTACTTC
many	TRBV7-9	.	TRBJ2-1	CASSLAGRGGGNEQFF	TGTGCCAGCAGCTTAGCGGGGAGAGGGGGAGGCAATGAGCAGTTCTTC
.	TRBV19	TRBD2	TRBJ2-3	CASSIVGRGSTDTQYF	TGTGCCAGTAGTATAGTAGGGCGGGGGAGTACAGATACGCAGTATTTT
many	TRBV10-3	.	TRBJ1-2	CAISDNYGYTF	TGTGCCATCAGTGATAACTATGGCTACACCTTC
many	TRBV7-2	.	TRBJ2-1	CASSLAPGGNSYNEQFF	TGTGCCAGCAGCTTAGCCCCCGGGGGAAACTCCTACAATGAGCAGTTCTTC
medium-sized	TRBV12-3/TRBV12-4	TRBD2	TRBJ2-7	CASSPPSGRAGEQYF	TGTGCCAGCAGTCCACCAAGCGGGAGGGCAGGAGAGCAGTACTTC
many	TRBV9	.	TRBJ1-5	CASSDGTFENQPQHF	TGTGCCAGCAGCGACGGGACTTTCGAAAATCAGCCCCAGCATTTT
.	TRBV24-1	TRBD1	TRBJ2-7	CATAGTGGSYEQYF	TGTGCCACCGCCGGGACAGGGGGCTCCTACGAGCAGTACTTC
many	TRBV6-1	.	TRBJ2-3	CASSVPGTDTQYF	TGTGCCAGCAGTGTGCCAGGGACAGATACGCAGTATTTT
many	TRBV7-8	TRBD2	TRBJ2-1	CASSLPLRLAGNNEQFF	TGTGCCAGCAGCCTACCCCTTCGACTAGCGGGTAACAATGAGCAGTTCTTC
many	TRBV11-2	.	TRBJ2-2	CASSLERQSGELFF	TGTGCCAGCAGCTTAGAACGTCAGAGCGGGGAGCTGTTTTTT
many	TRBV9	.	TRBJ1-6	CASSVFGGSNSPLHF	TGTGCCAGCAGCGTATTTGGGGGGTCGAATTCACCCCTCCACTTT
many	TRBV6-5	TRBD2	TRBJ2-1	CASRPAGGSYNEQFF	TGTGCCAGCCGCCCAGCGGGGGGGTCCTACAATGAGCAGTTCTTC
many	TRBV11-1	TRBD2	TRBJ2-3	CASSIRRGANTQYF	TGTGCCAGCTCGATTCGGCGGGGGGCGAATACGCAGTATTTT
many	TRBV9	.	TRBJ1-3	CASSVEGTARSGNTIYF	TGTGCCAGCAGCGTAGAAGGGACGGCGCGCTCTGGAAACACCATATATTTT
many	TRBV12-3/TRBV12-4	.	TRBJ1-5	CASSLKGVGMQPQHF	TGTGCCAGCAGTTTAAAGGGCGTGGGTATGCAGCCCCAGCATTTT
many	TRBV28	.	TRBJ1-4	CASSPRAAREKLFF	TGTGCCAGCAGTCCCCGGGCGGCCCGGGAAAAACTGTTTTTT
many	TRBV7-9	.	TRBJ2-1	CASSLGSGKLRKSSYNEQFF	TGTGCCAGCAGCTTAGGCTCAGGCAAGTTGAGAAAAAGCTCCTACAATGAGCAGTTCTTC
many	TRBV24-1	TRBD2	TRBJ2-3	CATSDPGLAGKTDTQYF	TGTGCCACCAGTGACCCGGGACTAGCGGGAAAGACAGATACGCAGTATTTT
.	TRBV5-1	TRBD2	TRBJ2-5	CASSLGSGTETQYF	TGCGCCAGCAGCTTGGGTAGCGGGACAGAGACCCAGTACTTC
.	TRBV3-1	TRBD2	TRBJ2-7	CASSLWTSGGSSGEQYF	TGTGCCAGCAGCCTTTGGACTAGCGGGGGCTCCTCTGGCGAGCAGTACTTC
few	TRBV11-2	.	TRBJ2-5	CASSFSGVETQYF	TGTGCCAGCAGCTTTTCAGGAGTAGAGACCCAGTACTTC